Presented here are 20 T cell receptor beta chains from one specimen sequenced in a study of blood T cell repertoires in COVID-19. Sequencing used immunoSEQ multiplex PCR; TCRdb keeps in-frame clones, though not all of them. This table holds roughly 68,000 clones, 75% to 85% found once. Sequenced material: peripheral blood. Source of these receptors: a man in his fifties or sixties with acute or convalescent COVID-19.

V is TRBV5-1 and J is TRBJ2-5; 7 bases fit TRBD1. Germline lookup yields CDR1 SGHRS and CDR2 YFSETQ. V shed 4 bases and J 9 bases; nucleotides not matched to a gene: 6. The CDR3 is made up of 12 amino acids. The CDR3 spells CASSRIQGAQYF. DNA for the CDR3: TGCGCCAGCAGCCGAATCCAGGGGGCCCAGTACTTC. Complete variable domain (other parts from reference TRBV5-1 and TRBJ2-5): KAGVTQTPRYLIKTRGQQVTLSCSPISGHRSVSWYQQTPGQGLQFLFEYFSETQRNKGNFPGRFSGRQFSNSRSEMNVSTLELGDSALYLCASSRIQGAQYFGPGTRLLVL.

The chain couples TRBV9 to TRBJ2-3, with 12 bases matching TRBD2. Looked up from germline, CDR1 is SGDLS and CDR2 is YYNGEE. The V and J ends lost 1 base and 4 bases, in that order; junction bases with no gene match: 4. The CDR3 sequence is 16 residues long. CDR3 DNA sequence: TGTGCCAGCAGCGTATCTAGCGGGGGGGCCGCAGATACGCAGTATTTT. This sequence encodes CASSVSSGGAADTQYF.

The chain carries TRBV29-1 and TRBJ2-2, with D perhaps TRBD1 (6 bases). Germline V gene sequence: CDR1 SQVTM, CDR2 ANQGSEA. The CDR3 is 13 residues long. The ends were cut back, 3 bases at V and 6 bases at J, with 11 bases in the middle. CDR3: CSVEGAGSGELFF. The CDR3 bases are TGCAGCGTTGAGGGGGCAGGATCCGGGGAGCTGTTTTTT.

The chain recombines TRBV5-4 with TRBJ1-2, with TRBD1 identical over 7 bases. V lost 3 bases and J lost 3; bases outside the gene matches: 2. The CDR3 is made up of 13 amino acids. Germline V lookup: CDR1 SGHNT, CDR2 YYREEE (reference sequence). The CDR3 DNA reads as TGTGCCAGCAGCTATGGACAGGACTATGGCTACACCTTC. This sequence encodes CASSYGQDYGYTF.

The chain uses TRBV4-1 and TRBJ1-2, with TRBD1 matching 8 bases. The CDR3 spans 17 residues. J lost 2 bases, V lost 5 bases, and 13 bases had no gene match. CDR1 MGHRA and CDR2 YSYEKL come from the germline V gene. The CDR3 DNA reads as TGCGCCAGCAGCACGCGTCCGGGACAGGAAGCAAACTATGGCTACACCTTC. This gives the protein CASSTRPGQEANYGYTF.

The V gene is TRBV5-1, the J gene TRBJ2-4, with 12 bases matching TRBD2. The CDR3 has 16 residues. Germline V gives CDR1 SGHRS, CDR2 YFSETQ. V dropped 0 bases and J dropped 5; count of bases not matched to a gene: 3. CDR3 amino acids: CASSLAASGGENIQYF. Here the CDR3 DNA reads TGCGCCAGCAGCTTGGCAGCTAGCGGGGGGGAAAACATTCAGTACTTC.

The chain recombines TRBV11-2 with TRBJ1-2; D unclear. CDR3 size: 13 residues. Germline CDR1 is SGHAT and CDR2 is FQNNGV. V was shortened by 5 bases and J by 5 bases, with 12 bases between the two germline ends. CDR3 in DNA: TGTGCCAGCAGCCGCCTCGGGGAATATGGCTACACCTTC. It codes for CASSRLGEYGYTF. The whole variable domain, remainder taken from reference TRBV11-2 and TRBJ1-2, is EAGVAQSPRYKIIEKRQSVAFWCNPISGHATLYWYQQILGQGPKLLIQFQNNGVVDDSQLPKDRFSAERLKGVDSTLKIQPAKLEDSAVYLCASSRLGEYGYTFGSGTRLTVV.

The rearrangement links TRBV7-3 to TRBJ2-1, with 13 positions matching TRBD2. Germline V gene data show CDR1 as SGHTA and CDR2 as FQGTGA. This CDR3 region has 15 residues. V shed 5 bases, J shed 6 bases, and the junction held 4 bases outside the gene matches. This CDR3 is CASSPRTSGGNEQFF. The DNA of the CDR3 is TGTGCCAGCAGCCCCCGGACTAGCGGGGGCAATGAGCAGTTCTTC. The whole variable domain, remainder taken from reference TRBV7-3 and TRBJ2-1, is GAGVSQTPSNKVTEKGKYVELRCDPISGHTALYWYRQSLGQGPEFLIYFQGTGAADDSGLPNDRFFAVRPEGSVSTLKIQRTERGDSAVYLCASSPRTSGGNEQFFGPGTRLTVL.

This chain connects TRBV10-3 to TRBJ1-1; D is unclear. The germline V gene encodes CDR1 ENHRY and CDR2 SYGVKD. The CDR3 sequence is 13 residues long. Trimming pared 0 bases from V and 4 bases from J, leaving 6 bases between. The CDR3 spells CAISESGGTEAFF. The CDR3 DNA reads as TGTGCCATCAGTGAGTCAGGAGGCACTGAAGCTTTCTTT.

The rearrangement joins TRBV25-1 to TRBJ2-7; D perhaps matches TRBD2 (6 bases). The germline V gene has CDR1 MGHDK and CDR2 SYGVNS. The CDR3 totals 14 residues. The V end lost 3 bases, the J end lost 5 bases, and 14 bases lay between the germline ends. The CDR3 DNA sequence: TGTGCCAGCAGTGACTCGGGACTTGGGAACGAGCAGTACTTC. Amino acids: CASSDSGLGNEQYF.

This clone was seen more than once but under ten times. This chain links TRBV15 with TRBJ1-1; 7 bases are shared with TRBD1. The CDR3 is 16 amino acids. Germline V gene lookup returns CDR1 LNHNV and CDR2 YYDKDF (reference sequence). Trimming at V came to 3 bases and at J to 0 bases, leaving 7 bases not matched to a gene. CDR3 sequence: CATSREQGRVNTEAFF. CDR3 nucleotides: TGTGCCACCAGCAGGGAACAGGGGCGCGTGAACACTGAAGCTTTCTTT.

V gene TRBV6-2 or TRBV6-3 combines with J gene TRBJ2-3, with TRBD1 matching over 7 bases. This CDR3 has 17 amino acids. With V trimmed by 0 bases and J by 2 bases, 8 bases remained unmatched. CDR1 is MNHEY, CDR2 SVGEGT, per germline. The CDR3 DNA reads TGTGCCAGCAGTTACTCGGAAGACAGGGACCACACAGATACGCAGTATTTT. Its translation: CASSYSEDRDHTDTQYF.

The chain joins TRBV21-1 to TRBJ2-7; the listed D gene, TRBD1, was not tested against the DNA. TRBV21-1 is reported as a pseudogene. The CDR3 runs to 15 residues. In DNA form, the CDR3 reads TGTGCCAGCAGCAGGGGGGACAGTATTTCCTACGAGCAGTACTTC. Protein sequence: CASSRGDSISYEQYF.

The CDR3 spells CASSLGSGFYGYTF. The CDR3 DNA sequence: TGTGCCAGCAGTCTAGGGTCGGGGTTTTATGGCTACACCTTC. The chain combines TRBV7-9 with TRBJ1-2, with D hard to call. Germline-derived CDR1 and CDR2 are SEHNR and FQNEAQ (reference sequence). This CDR3 contains 14 residues. The V end was cut by 6 bases, the J end by 5 bases, with 16 bases between. The entire variable domain, with the rest obtained from reference TRBV7-9 and TRBJ1-2, is as follows: DTGVSQNPRHKITKRGQNVTFRCDPISEHNRLYWYRQTLGQGPEFLTYFQNEAQLEKSRLLSDRFSAERPKGSFSTLEIQRTEQGDSAMYLCASSLGSGFYGYTFGSGTRLTVV.

This clone was observed a single time. The genes are TRBV29-1 and TRBJ1-1, with D tentatively TRBD1 (5 bases). Trimming pared 4 bases from V and 5 bases from J, leaving 11 bases between. The CDR3 extends over 12 amino acids. Germline loops: CDR1 SQVTM, CDR2 ANQGSEA. This chain's CDR3 is CSVAGVETEAFF. In nucleotides, the CDR3 is TGCAGCGTTGCGGGGGTAGAGACTGAAGCTTTCTTT.

The chain uses TRBV6-4 and TRBJ1-2; 8 nucleotides line up with TRBD1. Germline values: CDR1 MRHNA, CDR2 SNTAGT. With V trimmed by 7 bases and J by 8 bases, 12 bases remained unmatched. The CDR3 totals 14 residues. Written as DNA, the CDR3 is TGTGCCAGCACAGATTTGACAGGGGTGGAAGGCTACACCTTC. It yields the protein CASTDLTGVEGYTF.

The chain joins TRBV15 to TRBJ2-2; D is possibly TRBD1 (6 bases). This CDR3 comprises 17 residues. Germline lookup yields CDR1 LNHNV and CDR2 YYDKDF (reference sequence). Trimming stripped 1 base from V and 5 bases from J, with 17 bases between. CDR3 protein: CATSRANTGMRTGELFF. CDR3 bases: TGTGCCACCAGCAGAGCAAATACAGGGATGAGGACCGGGGAGCTGTTTTTT.

This chain links TRBV7-9 with TRBJ1-3; D is uncertain. Trimming took off 2 bases at V and 0 bases at J, with 11 bases between the two ends. This CDR3 has 16 residues. Germline CDR1 SEHNR, CDR2 FQNEAQ (reference sequence). CDR3 amino acids: CASSLKREGSGNTIYF. The CDR3 region has the DNA TGTGCCAGCAGCTTAAAGAGAGAGGGCTCTGGAAACACCATATATTTT.

The chain has TRBV27 and TRBJ2-1; 11 bases are shared with TRBD2. The V and J ends lost 6 bases and 4 bases, in that order; junction bases with no gene match: 2. Germline assignment: CDR1 MNHEY and CDR2 SMNVEV (reference sequence). The CDR3 loop spans 14 amino acids. CDR3 bases: TGTGCCAGCAGACTAGCGGGGGAGTACAATGAGCAGTTCTTC. This gives the protein CASRLAGEYNEQFF.

The CDR3 DNA reads as TGTGCCAGCAGTGTAGAACGGGGAGAGAACACTGAAGCTTTCTTT. It yields the protein CASSVERGENTEAFF. The gene calls are TRBV2 and TRBJ1-1; no clear D gene. V lost 4 bases, J lost 1 base, and 13 bases lay in between. This CDR3 comprises 15 residues. Germline CDR1 is SNHLY and CDR2 is FYNNEI.